These 6 T cell receptor beta chains were all obtained from the same sample, sequenced in a study of CD8 T cells in ankylosing spondylitis. TCRdb re-called the 5' RACE reads through MiXCR, storing one row per CDR3 protein. The sample lists roughly 30,000 distinct CDR3 sequences, around 30% occurring once. Sequencing was performed on synovial fluid, either unsorted or a sorted T cell fraction (not recorded which). These receptors came from a male donor with ankylosing spondylitis.

This clonotype was recorded at least ten times. The rearrangement links TRBV27 to TRBJ1-1; D perhaps matches TRBD1 (6 bases). Germline loops: CDR1 MNHEY, CDR2 SMNVEV (reference sequence). The CDR3 runs to 13 residues. The V end was cut by 3 bases, the J end by 5 bases, with 10 bases between. The CDR3 DNA reads TGTGCCAGCAGTTTCCGGCAGGGGACTGAAGCTTTCTTT. This translates into CASSFRQGTEAFF.

This chain connects TRBV5-5 to TRBJ1-1; D gene unclear. The germline V and J ends were trimmed by 2 bases and 7 bases, with 12 bases remaining between them. The CDR3 is 13 residues long. CDR1 and CDR2 (germline): SGHKS, YYEKEE (reference sequence). CDR3 sequence: CASSFGLELEAFF. The CDR3 coding sequence is TGTGCCAGCAGCTTCGGCCTGGAGCTTGAAGCTTTCTTT.

This clonotype showed up just a few times. For the CDR3, the DNA is TGCAGTGCTAGAGTTGACCGAATGAGTCAAATGAACACTGAAGCTTTCTTT. Translating gives CSARVDRMSQMNTEAFF. The rearrangement links TRBV20-1 to TRBJ1-1; D is uncertain. This CDR3 has 17 amino acids. Looked up from germline, CDR1 is DFQATT and CDR2 is SNEGSKA (reference sequence). V was clipped by 1 base and J by 0 bases, with 18 bases between them.

This clonotype was counted a few times. This rearrangement joins TRBV18 to TRBJ2-1; weak D call: TRBD2 (6 bases). This CDR3 has 15 residues. CDR1 and CDR2 (germline): KGHSH, LQKENI. V shed 6 bases and J shed 3 bases, with 15 bases lying between them. CDR3 sequence reads: CASSEGSGDYNEQFF. The DNA for the CDR3 is TGTGCCAGCTCGGAGGGAAGCGGAGACTACAATGAGCAGTTCTTC.

The chain carries TRBV29-1 and TRBJ1-1; D is unresolved. From germline, CDR1 is SQVTM and CDR2 ANQGSEA. CDR3 length: 14 residues. The ends were cut back, 7 bases at V and 2 bases at J, with 17 bases in the middle. DNA for the CDR3: TGCAGCGCCCCAGAGGGTTCTACAAACACTGAAGCTTTCTTT. It codes for CSAPEGSTNTEAFF.

Only a few counts were recorded for this clonotype. This chain uses TRBV5-6 with TRBJ2-2, with D possibly TRBD1 on 6 matching bases. Trimming cost V 6 bases and J 6 bases, with 15 bases left between them. Germline values: CDR1 SGHDT, CDR2 YYEEEE. The CDR3 is 14 residues long. CDR3 residues: CASKPGQGPGELFF. As DNA, the CDR3 is TGTGCCAGCAAACCAGGGCAGGGGCCCGGGGAGCTGTTTTTT.